This T cell receptor (beta chain) was recorded in a study of blood T cell repertoires in COVID-19 (dated by TCRdb to 2020 to 2021). Some background on the complete study: Samples from collaborators originated in the United States, Italy and Spain and spanned both the acute and convalescent phases of COVID-19. The material from the prospective study consisted of cDNA or gDNA derived from T cells, B-cell-depleted T cells, or PBMCs. The dataset comprised deeply sampled blood TCRbeta repertoires from subjects exposed to, actively infected with, or recovered from COVID-19. The repertoires were released in a freely available public database meant as a resource for research on the immune response to SARS-CoV-2. The samples were drawn from two sources: the first 160 participants of the ongoing ImmuneRACE study, and 1,000 to 1,500 subjects contributed by 6 global collaborators. Nearly every sample came with metadata listing a de-identified subject ID, COVID-19 status, age in years and sex. Where available, HLA class I and class II types were obtained from metadata supplied by the sample provider rather than from assay-based typing. Overall results and qualifications from the work: Clinical and demographic metadata were provided uncurated, with the amount varying by source and participant.

Comment on this clone: Its cognate antigen has yet to be identified. No quality values exist for individual bases; no much larger clone is one base distant.

The collaborating institutions used their own protocols to collect whole blood in K2EDTA tubes. Collaborator samples were shipped for TCRbeta analysis as frozen whole blood, isolated PBMCs, or DNA extracted from either sample type. TCRbeta CDR3 regions were amplified from genomic DNA using the immunoSEQ Assay, a bias-controlled multiplex PCR. Regarding the original processing steps: Nucleated cell counts per sample were estimated from amplification of reference gene primers within the assay. Sequence reads were collapsed and filtered to measure the absolute abundance of every unique TCRbeta CDR3 rearrangement. Productive Simpson clonality was computed per sample as the square root of Simpson's diversity index over productive rearrangements. The source is immuneACCESS, and TCRdb retained only in-frame sequences with V and J called. Part of the clones is not carried over; for the studies checked, unresolved V genes explain less than half of this, and the remainder is unexplained. The D gene and trimming were derived from the DNA, and the V and J assignments and clone size from that table. In all, the sample holds about 250,000 clones, and more than 80% of those were seen once. The ten largest account for around 5.5% of the sample.

The trim is 0 bases for V and 7 bases for J, with a gap of 5 bases between the germline ends. Spanning cysteine to phenylalanine, the CDR3 consists of 13 amino acids. Kept here is only the CDR3 DNA, which spans 39 bases and is read in frame from base 1. Via the germline V gene, CDR1 is SGHRS and CDR2 YFSETQ. The chain uses TRBV5-1 and TRBJ1-6; the D gene is perhaps TRBD1, from 5 matching bases. Sequencing input: peripheral blood. The receptor was isolated from a human donor in a cohort sampled during active COVID-19. The DNA sequence follows: TGCGCCAGCAGCTTGGAGGGGAATTCACCCCTCCACTTT. Translated, this is CASSLEGNSPLHF.